The entry that follows covers one TCR beta chain sequence. Participants, about 18 to 90 years old, spanned about 26 US areas. Participants classified as exposed had met a COVID-19 case within 2 weeks before study entry. This record comes from a study of blood T cell repertoires in COVID-19. Study as a whole: Collection of acute and convalescent COVID-19 samples took place in the United States, Italy and Spain.

Under the authors' procedure: Amplification with reference gene primers provided the estimates of nucleated cell counts. TCRdb's table, derived via immunoSEQ multiplex PCR, lists solely in-frame clones and lacks some. For V, J and clone size, that table is used; D and trimming come from the DNA. The sample lists a few hundred thousand clones, 80% to 85% occurring once. This CDR3 is 13 amino acids long. Trimming stripped 7 bases from V and 3 bases from J, with 16 bases between. Germline CDR1 and CDR2: GTSNPN and SVGIG (reference sequence). The sequence derives from a man aged 40-50 years who had been exposed to COVID-19. The source material was PBMCs or T cells enriched from blood (not recorded which). The chain links TRBV30 to TRBJ2-7; D remains unclear. CDR3 nucleotides: TGTGCCTCGAAGGCCAAGAGGATCTACGAGCAGTACTTC. This gives the protein CASKAKRIYEQYF.